These T cell receptor beta chains were read from a single sample in a study of blood T cells in healthy people across ages. TCRdb reprocessed the 5' RACE reads via MiXCR and lists one record per CDR3 protein. This table holds under 750,000 distinct CDR3 sequences, under 55% found once. Sequences were obtained from blood. Every receptor here comes from a man at least 80 years old in good health. The CDR3 runs from the conserved cysteine through the conserved F or W. The D gene is left open where the match is weak. The listing skips clone size in some rows; elsewhere it reads once, few, many or a size class.

>TRBV2|TRBJ2-1|TRBD2|few
TGTGCCAGCAGTCCCAGACTAGCGGGTGGGAACAATGAGCAGTTCTTC
CASSPRLAGGNNEQFF
>TRBV7-2|TRBJ1-2|-|many
TGTGCCAGCAGCTTCGGGCTAGGTGGCTACACCTTC
CASSFGLGGYTF
>TRBV6-6|TRBJ2-4|TRBD1|-
TGTGCCTGCAGTAACCGGGACAGTAGCTACAAGCAGTACTTC
CACSNRDSSYKQYF
>TRBV3-1|TRBJ2-7|TRBD2|few
TGTGCCAGCAGCCAACCACTAGCGGGAGAGTCCCACGAGCAGTACTTC
CASSQPLAGESHEQYF
>TRBV2|TRBJ1-2|-|-
TGTGCCAGCAGTGAGCGGTCAGGGAACTATGGCTACACCTTC
CASSERSGNYGYTF
>TRBV20-1|TRBJ2-1|-|-
TGCAGTGCTAGGTGGGAGAGGGGGGGCGGGGGCCTGAGCTCCTACAATGAGCAGTTCTTC
CSARWERGGGGLSSYNEQFF
>TRBV20-1|TRBJ1-2|-|few
TGCAGTGCTAGAGTAGGGTCATACGGCTACACCTTC
CSARVGSYGYTF
>TRBV12-3/TRBV12-4|TRBJ2-7|TRBD2|few
TGTGCCAGCAGCTATGGACTAGCGGGAGAGGGGTTTTACGAGCAGTACTTC
CASSYGLAGEGFYEQYF
>TRBV2|TRBJ2-7|TRBD2|many
TGTGCCAGCAGGCGCACTAGCGACCTGGGTGAGCAGTACTTC
CASRRTSDLGEQYF
>TRBV20-1|TRBJ2-1|TRBD2|-
TGCAGTGCTCAAAGGGGCGGGGGGGCTTACAATGAGCAGTTCTTC
CSAQRGGGAYNEQFF
>TRBV20-1|TRBJ1-1|TRBD1|-
TGCAGTGGGTCCGGGACAGGGGACACTGAAGCTTTCTTT
CSGSGTGDTEAFF
>TRBV5-1|TRBJ2-5|-|-
TGCGCCAGCAGCTTGGACGGGGGAGCTGGTGAGACCCAGTACTTC
CASSLDGGAGETQYF
>TRBV11-1|TRBJ2-5|TRBD1|-
TGTGCCAGCAGCTACCGACAGGGCACTCAAGAGACCCAGTACTTC
CASSYRQGTQETQYF
>TRBV7-9|TRBJ2-1|-|few
TGTGCCAGCAGCCTACTGACGGGTGAGCAGTTCTTC
CASSLLTGEQFF
>TRBV3-1|TRBJ2-1|TRBD2|-
TGTGCCAGCAGCCAAGCTAGCGGGGGGTACAATGAGCAGTTCTTC
CASSQASGGYNEQFF
>TRBV7-9|TRBJ2-1|-|-
TGTGCCAGCAGCTTAGCGCGGCTAGCGCTACTGGGGGTTTACAATGAGCAGTTCTTC
CASSLARLALLGVYNEQFF
>TRBV3-1|TRBJ2-7|-|once
TGTGCCAGCAGCCAGACGGGGGCCCTGGACGAGCAGTACTTC
CASSQTGALDEQYF
>TRBV29-1|TRBJ2-5|-|-
TGCAGCGTTGATCCCGAGGGGGAGACCCAGTACTTC
CSVDPEGETQYF
>TRBV7-7|TRBJ2-5|-|many
TGTGCTAGCAGCTCAAATCTGGAAGAGACCCAGTACTTC
CASSSNLEETQYF
>TRBV7-9|TRBJ1-4|-|-
TGTGCCAGCAGCTTAATTGGGGGCCTAGAAACTAATGAAAAACTGTTTTTT
CASSLIGGLETNEKLFF
>TRBV7-2|TRBJ2-7|TRBD2|-
TGTGCCAGCAGCTTAGCGTCTTGGGGGACTAGAAGCGACGAGCAGTACTTC
CASSLASWGTRSDEQYF
>TRBV4-3|TRBJ2-2|TRBD2|-
TGCGCCAGCAGCACCGGGACTACCTACACCGGGGAGCTGTTTTTT
CASSTGTTYTGELFF
>TRBV20-1|TRBJ2-5|-|-
TGCAGTGCTAGAGATCTTAGGACCTCGGGACGGGGCGCCGGGACCCAGTACTTC
CSARDLRTSGRGAGTQYF
>TRBV7-2|TRBJ2-3|TRBD2|-
TGTGCCAGCAGCCGCCTAAGCGGGGGCCGGTCAGATACGCAGTATTTT
CASSRLSGGRSDTQYF
>TRBV6-6|TRBJ2-1|-|many
TGTGCCAGCAGAGCAGTCGGGGCACCAGGAGTAGGTGAGCAGTTCTTC
CASRAVGAPGVGEQFF
>TRBV6-5|TRBJ2-3|TRBD1|-
TGTGCCAGCAGCTACTCTTCAGGGGGCGCGGTAGGTACGCAGTATTTT
CASSYSSGGAVGTQYF
>TRBV10-3|TRBJ2-7|TRBD2|-
TGTGCCTCCCGGGGGGTCGAGCAGTACTTC
CASRGVEQYF
>TRBV7-9|TRBJ2-1|TRBD2|-
TGTGCCATCCAACTAGCGGGGGCCTACAATGAGCAGTTCTTC
CAIQLAGAYNEQFF
>TRBV5-5|TRBJ2-1|-|-
TGTGCCAGCAGCTTGCATTCGGGGGAGCCCATCTACAATGAGCAGTTCTTC
CASSLHSGEPIYNEQFF
>TRBV7-2|TRBJ2-7|-|many
TGTGCCAGCAGCTCGGAGGGGACGGTGAGCTACGAGCAGTACTTC
CASSSEGTVSYEQYF
>TRBV7-2|TRBJ2-2|-|-
TGTGCCAGCAGCTTATACGGGACGCAAAACACCGGGGAGCTGTTTTTT
CASSLYGTQNTGELFF
>TRBV6-5|TRBJ1-2|TRBD1|-
TGTGCCAGCAGTTACTCCGGGACAGGGGGTGTTTGCACCTTC
CASSYSGTGGVCTF